A selection of T cell receptor beta chains follows, all from one sample in a study of human T cells and chemical hapten exposure. TCRdb fed the RACE reads into MiXCR, producing one record per CDR3 protein. The repertoire holds about 140,000 distinct CDR3 sequences, with approximately 10% as singletons. Sequenced here: whole blood, sampled in connection with sensitization to the hapten diphenylcyclopropenone (DPC). Receptors were obtained from a woman in her fifties or sixties with alopecia areata. Some clones in this sample may be carry-over from other donors' samples. Each CDR3 is given with its conserved first and last residue. D genes are given only for firm matches. Clone sizes are given selectively: once, few, many, or a class where the clone is expanded.

>many|TRBV3-1|-|TRBJ2-3
TGTGCCAGCAGGGGTTACAGGGAAACGCAGTATTTT
CASRGYRETQYF
>many|TRBV3-1|-|TRBJ2-7
TGTGCCAGCAGCCAACTGTACGAGCAGTACTTC
CASSQLYEQYF
>-|TRBV12-3/TRBV12-4|TRBD2|TRBJ2-1
TGTGCCAGCAGTCCGCGGACTAGCGGATACAATGAGCAGTTCTTC
CASSPRTSGYNEQFF
>few|TRBV5-1|TRBD1|TRBJ2-7
TGCGCCAGCGGCCCGACAGGGGGGCCCTACGAGCAGTACTTC
CASGPTGGPYEQYF
>-|TRBV12-3/TRBV12-4|-|TRBJ1-1
TGTGCCAGCAGTTTGGGGCACAACACTGAAGCTTTCTTT
CASSLGHNTEAFF
>many|TRBV18|TRBD2|TRBJ2-7
TGTGCCAGCTCACGTGTAGCGGGAGTGGACTACGAGCAGTACTTC
CASSRVAGVDYEQYF
>many|TRBV12-3/TRBV12-4|TRBD1|TRBJ1-1
TGTGCCAGCAGCCTGACAGGGATCGGCACTGAAGCTTTCTTT
CASSLTGIGTEAFF
>few|TRBV24-1|-|TRBJ1-1
TGTGCCACCAGTGCCGCCGGGTCGCGGGGAGCTTTCTTT
CATSAAGSRGAFF
>few|TRBV7-2|-|TRBJ2-7
TGTGCCAGCAGCTTAGGTCTTAGGGAGCAGTACTTC
CASSLGLREQYF
>many|TRBV12-3/TRBV12-4|TRBD1|TRBJ2-7
TGTGCCAGCAGATTCGGGACAGGGAGGGAGCAGTACTTC
CASRFGTGREQYF
>-|TRBV18|TRBD2|TRBJ2-3
TGTGCCAGCTCCCACGTTGGACTAGTAGGCACAGATACGCAGTATTTT
CASSHVGLVGTDTQYF
>few|TRBV7-9|-|TRBJ1-5
TGTGCCAGCAGCTCCTTAGGGGTGGACAAGGGGGGTGAGCCCCAGCATTTT
CASSSLGVDKGGEPQHF
>-|TRBV7-2|-|TRBJ2-3
TGTGCCAGCACCATCTTGAGGCCTTCCACAGATACGCAGTATTTT
CASTILRPSTDTQYF
>-|TRBV29-1|-|TRBJ1-4
TGCAGCGTTGCGGGTAGGGGAGAAGAAAAACTGTTTTTT
CSVAGRGEEKLFF
>-|TRBV30|TRBD1|TRBJ1-1
TGTGCCTGGAGGGGCAGGGGGTGGAACACTGAAGCTTTCTTT
CAWRGRGWNTEAFF
>few|TRBV14|TRBD2|TRBJ2-1
TGTGCCAGCAGCCGGACTAGCGGGAGAGTCGGTTACAATGAGCAGTTCTTC
CASSRTSGRVGYNEQFF
>-|TRBV20-1|TRBD1|TRBJ2-5
TGCAGTGCGGTCCGGGACAGGTTGTACCAAGAGACCCAGTACTTC
CSAVRDRLYQETQYF
>many|TRBV20-1|TRBD1|TRBJ1-2
TGCAGTGCAACCCGGGACAGGAAACCTTATGGCTACACCTTC
CSATRDRKPYGYTF